Included here is one TCR beta chain sequence, with context. Original processing methods: By means of reference gene primer amplification, nucleated cell counts were estimated. Assay used: immunoSEQ multiplex PCR; TCRdb lists only in-frame clones, some missing. That table is the source of V, J and clone size, and D and trimming were worked out from the DNA. The profile shows approximately 250,000 clones, around 83% of them singletons. The data derive from a study of blood T cell repertoires in COVID-19. Study summary: Samples came from the United States, Italy and Spain, spanning acute and convalescent COVID-19. Sources were T cells, B-cell-depleted T cells, or PBMCs; the material itself was cDNA or gDNA.

Germline CDR1 is KGHSH and CDR2 is LQKENI. Deletions cut 0 bases from V and 0 bases from J, with 12 bases between. The CDR3 contains 17 residues. Specimen: peripheral blood. The sequence was collected from a woman between 50 and 59 years old with acute or convalescent COVID-19. The chain recombines TRBV18 with TRBJ1-3; D is possibly TRBD1 (5 bases). The CDR3 sequence is CASSPPSTANSGNTIYF. CDR3 sequence (DNA): TGTGCCAGCTCACCACCATCGACAGCTAACTCTGGAAACACCATATATTTT.